This T cell receptor (beta chain) originates from a study of T cell changes during pregnancy in multiple sclerosis (dated by TCRdb to about 2019). General notes on the study: In women with multiple sclerosis, the researchers looked at how the T cell repertoire shifted as pregnancy progressed.

Remarks on this clone: The target of this receptor is not known. Base qualities were left out, and no much larger clone turns up one base away.

Libraries were made using the immunoSEQ multiplex PCR assay. TCRdb re-hosts the immuneACCESS table, in-frame sequences only. Its copies lack some clones; in the studies checked, an unresolved V gene accounts for under half of them, and the cause for the rest is not known. Recorded for this sample are approximately 82,000 clones; around 90% of them occurred a single time. Clones ranked in the top ten supply approximately 0.45% of the sample. CDR1 and CDR2 were assigned from the germline V gene as SGHVS and FNYEAQ. The cysteine opens and the phenylalanine closes a CDR3 of 13 amino acids. The kept DNA is CDR3 alone, 39 bases in frame from the first base. Germline trimming: 2 bases from V, 6 bases from J; junction bases outside gene matches: 1.

Recombination connected TRBV7-6 to TRBJ1-2, with 9 bases aligning to TRBD1. The source of this sequence is a female donor with multiple sclerosis, enrolled in a pregnancy study. Sequenced here: CD4+ T cells from peripheral blood mononuclear cells, sampled in the second trimester of pregnancy. CDR3 region: CASSLRQGDGYTF. The nucleotide sequence reads TGTGCCAGCAGCTTAAGACAGGGGGATGGCTACACCTTC.